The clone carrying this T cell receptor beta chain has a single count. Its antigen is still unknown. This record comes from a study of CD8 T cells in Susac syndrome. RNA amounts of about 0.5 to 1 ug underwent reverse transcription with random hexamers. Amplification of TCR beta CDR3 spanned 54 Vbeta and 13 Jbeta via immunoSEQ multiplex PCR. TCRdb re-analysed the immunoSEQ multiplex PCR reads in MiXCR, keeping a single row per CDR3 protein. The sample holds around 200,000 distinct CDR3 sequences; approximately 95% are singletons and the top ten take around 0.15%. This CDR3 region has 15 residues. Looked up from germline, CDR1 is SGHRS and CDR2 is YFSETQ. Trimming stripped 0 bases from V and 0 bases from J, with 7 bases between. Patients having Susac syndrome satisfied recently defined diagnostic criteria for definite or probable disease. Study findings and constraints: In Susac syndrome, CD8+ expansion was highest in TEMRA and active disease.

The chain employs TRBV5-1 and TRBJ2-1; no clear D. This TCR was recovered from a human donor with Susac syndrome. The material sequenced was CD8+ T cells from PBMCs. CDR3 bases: TGCGCCAGCAGCTTGGATTTTAGCTCCTACAATGAGCAGTTCTTC. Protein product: CASSLDFSSYNEQFF.